The present entry profiles one T cell receptor (beta chain) with its context. It lacks a known antigen. Base quality data are lacking; no much larger clone is found one base away. This sample also contains other DNA sequences that code for the same CDR3. This sample stems from a study of T cell responses to AZD1222 COVID-19 vaccine (dated by TCRdb to about 2021). General notes on the study: Because spike-specific TCR depth and breadth did not differ between the two schedules, AZD1222 recipients who got a second dose at roughly 4 weeks were pooled with those who got a second dose at roughly 12 weeks. A total of 233 trial participants underwent TCR sequencing, of whom approximately 200 had received two doses of AZD1222 and roughly 26 had received two doses of the MenACWY control vaccine. Trial participants were enrolled into age subgroups of 18-55, 56-69 and 70-plus years, which contained about 150, 28 and 57 TCR-sequenced participants, respectively. The research as a whole found: After two AZD1222 doses, spike-specific TCR breadth and depth were significantly higher than at day 0 and than in MenACWY recipients. In the small 56-69-year group, the increase in depth fell short of significance, most likely because of low power. Participants were mostly white British, with more females than males. The authors suggested clonal diversity may have been underestimated. Conclusions about previously exposed vaccinees were limited because only six AZD1222 recipients were SARS-CoV-2 seropositive at baseline. Epitopes outside the regions mutated in the B.1.351 and B.1.1.7 variants were reportedly recognized by nearly half of the unique spike-specific TCRs. Because no samples from the day 14 peak response were available, repertoires could be characterized only after the peak T cell response. The vaccine-associated CD4 TCRs covered the entire spike protein, and the dominant responses fell in regions 160-218 and 743-854.

The CDR3 regions of human TCRbeta chains were analyzed by immunosequencing. The authors processed their data as follows. TCRs in the repertoires were compared against a reference library of SARS-CoV-2-specific TCRs that had been generated with the MIRA antigen-specificity platform. Breadth meant the fraction of unique TCRs that were SARS-CoV-2-associated, whereas depth meant the fraction of total T cells that were SARS-CoV-2-associated. Using the MIRA data, each spike-specific TCR was assigned both to the spike region to which the TCR was reactive and to a CD4 or CD8 class. Log10-transformed breadth and depth values were compared by one-way ANOVA with Sidak's multiple comparisons tests. The immuneACCESS repertoire file appears here via TCRdb, limited to in-frame rearrangements. These files lack a portion of the clones; in checked studies, under half of the deficit traces to unresolved V genes, and the cause of the others is not known. That table gives V, J and clone size, and the DNA gave D and trimming. The sample has more than 85,000 clones on record, 70% to 80% of them singletons. The top ten clonotypes cover 20% to 25% of the sample.

The CDR3 holds 12 amino acids from the cysteine to the phenylalanine. Only the CDR3 region is kept as DNA, spanning 36 bases read in frame from base 1. V was cut back by 3 bases and J by 5 bases, leaving a gap of 7 bases between them. Per the germline V gene, MGHDK is the CDR1 and SYGVNS is the CDR2. Reading the label with the study, this specimen's time point is: baseline before first vaccination. The vaccinee samples were drawn from two UK trials, COV001 and COV002, one of which was a single-blind randomized controlled phase 2/3 trial testing AZD1222 (ChAdOx1 nCoV-19) in healthy adults. For TCRbeta chain sequencing, PBMC samples from trial participants were taken at day 0 and at day 28 after the second dose.

Rearrangement joined TRBV25-1 to TRBJ1-2; a confident D gene designation cannot be given. The source material was peripheral blood, sampled on day 0 of AZD1222 vaccination. This TCR came from an adult in good health. The CDR3 region reads CASSDGRYGYTF. The nucleotide sequence reads as follows: TGTGCCAGCAGTGATGGACGGTATGGCTACACCTTC.